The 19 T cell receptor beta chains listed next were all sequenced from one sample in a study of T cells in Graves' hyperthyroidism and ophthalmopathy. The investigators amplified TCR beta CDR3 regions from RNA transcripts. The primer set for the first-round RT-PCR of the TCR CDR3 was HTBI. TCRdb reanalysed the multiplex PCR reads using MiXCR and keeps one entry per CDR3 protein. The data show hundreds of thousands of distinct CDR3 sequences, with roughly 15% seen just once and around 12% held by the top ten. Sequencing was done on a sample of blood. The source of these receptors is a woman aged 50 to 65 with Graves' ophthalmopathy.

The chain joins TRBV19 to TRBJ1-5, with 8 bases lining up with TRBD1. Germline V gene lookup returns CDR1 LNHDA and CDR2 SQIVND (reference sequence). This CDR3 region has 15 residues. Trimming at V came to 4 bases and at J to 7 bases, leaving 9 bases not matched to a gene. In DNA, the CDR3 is TGTGCCAGTAGTACCCGTGACAGGGGAAAACAGCCCCAGCATTTT. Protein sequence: CASSTRDRGKQPQHF.

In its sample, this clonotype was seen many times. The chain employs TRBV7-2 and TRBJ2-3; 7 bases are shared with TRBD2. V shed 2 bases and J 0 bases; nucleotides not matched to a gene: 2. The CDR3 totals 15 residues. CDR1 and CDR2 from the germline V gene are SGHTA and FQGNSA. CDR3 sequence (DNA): TGTGCCAGCAGCTTAACTAGCGACAGCACAGATACGCAGTATTTT. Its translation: CASSLTSDSTDTQYF.

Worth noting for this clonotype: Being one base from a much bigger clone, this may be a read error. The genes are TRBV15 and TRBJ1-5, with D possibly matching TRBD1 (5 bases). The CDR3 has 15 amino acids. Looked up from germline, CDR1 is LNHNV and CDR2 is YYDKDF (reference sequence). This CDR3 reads CATGSVDQGNQPQHF. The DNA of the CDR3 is TGTGCCACCGGCAGCGTAGACCAGGGTAACCAGCCCCAGCATTTT.

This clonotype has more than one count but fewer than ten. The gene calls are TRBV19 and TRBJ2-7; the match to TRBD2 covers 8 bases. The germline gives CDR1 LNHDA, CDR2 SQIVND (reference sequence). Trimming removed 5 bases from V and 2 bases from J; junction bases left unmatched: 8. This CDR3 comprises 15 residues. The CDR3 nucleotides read TGTGCCAGTAGTCCCCGGGGGGGCGGGACCTACGAGCAGTACTTC. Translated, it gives CASSPRGGGTYEQYF. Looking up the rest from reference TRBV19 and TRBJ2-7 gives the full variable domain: DGGITQSPKYLFRKEGQNVTLSCEQNLNHDAMYWYRQDPGQGLRLIYYSQIVNDFQKGDIAEGYSVSREKKESFPLTVTSAQKNPTAFYLCASSPRGGGTYEQYFGPGTRLTVT.

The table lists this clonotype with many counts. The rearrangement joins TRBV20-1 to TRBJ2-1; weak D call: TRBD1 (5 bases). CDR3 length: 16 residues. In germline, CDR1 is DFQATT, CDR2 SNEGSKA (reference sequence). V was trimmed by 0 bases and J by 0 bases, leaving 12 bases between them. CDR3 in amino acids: CSARDPWTSSYNEQFF. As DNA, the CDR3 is TGCAGTGCTAGAGATCCATGGACAAGCTCCTACAATGAGCAGTTCTTC.

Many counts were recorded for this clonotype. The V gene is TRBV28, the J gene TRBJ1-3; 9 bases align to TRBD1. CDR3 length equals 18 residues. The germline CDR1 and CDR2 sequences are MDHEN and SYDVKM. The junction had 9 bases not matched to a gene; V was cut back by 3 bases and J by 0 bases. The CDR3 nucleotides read TGTGCCAGCAGTTTTTTGCTCCGGGACAGGGTCTCTGGAAACACCATATATTTT. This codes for CASSFLLRDRVSGNTIYF.

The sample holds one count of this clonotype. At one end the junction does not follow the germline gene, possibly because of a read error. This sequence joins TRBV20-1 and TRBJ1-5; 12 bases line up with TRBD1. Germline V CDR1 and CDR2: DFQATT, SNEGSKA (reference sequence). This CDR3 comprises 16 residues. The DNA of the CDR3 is TGCAGTGCCCTTCACACGGGACAGGGGGCAAGTCAGCCCCGGCATTTT. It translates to CSALHTGQGASQPRHF.

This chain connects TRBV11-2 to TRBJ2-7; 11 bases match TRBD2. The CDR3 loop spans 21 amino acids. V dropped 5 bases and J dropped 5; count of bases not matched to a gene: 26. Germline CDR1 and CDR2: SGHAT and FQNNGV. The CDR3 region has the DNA TGTGCCAGCAGCCCCGGCAGGTTTAGCGGGAGGGCCGGGGGAATATCGAACGAGCAGTACTTC. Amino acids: CASSPGRFSGRAGGISNEQYF.

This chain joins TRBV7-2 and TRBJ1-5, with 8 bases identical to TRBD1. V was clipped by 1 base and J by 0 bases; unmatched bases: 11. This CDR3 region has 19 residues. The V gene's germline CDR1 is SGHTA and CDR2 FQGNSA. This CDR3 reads CASSLVYRDRPHSNQPQHF. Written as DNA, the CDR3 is TGTGCCAGCAGCTTAGTGTACCGGGACAGGCCTCATAGCAATCAGCCCCAGCATTTT.

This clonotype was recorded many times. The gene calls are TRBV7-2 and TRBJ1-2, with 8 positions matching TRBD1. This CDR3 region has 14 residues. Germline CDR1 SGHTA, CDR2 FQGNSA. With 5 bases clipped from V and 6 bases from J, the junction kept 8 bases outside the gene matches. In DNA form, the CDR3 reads TGTGCCAGCAGCAGGGACAGGAGGGGGAATGGCTACACCTTC. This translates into CASSRDRRGNGYTF. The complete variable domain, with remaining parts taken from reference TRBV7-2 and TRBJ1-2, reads GAGVSQSPSNKVTEKGKDVELRCDPISGHTALYWYRQSLGQGLEFLIYFQGNSAPDKSGLPSDRFSAERTGGSVSTLTIQRTQQEDSAVYLCASSRDRRGNGYTFGSGTRLTVV.

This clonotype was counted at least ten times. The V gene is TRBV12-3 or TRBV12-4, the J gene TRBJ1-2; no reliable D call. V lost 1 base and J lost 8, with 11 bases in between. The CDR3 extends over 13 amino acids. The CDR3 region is CASSLDGVGGYTF. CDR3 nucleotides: TGTGCCAGCAGTTTAGACGGGGTGGGAGGCTACACCTTC.

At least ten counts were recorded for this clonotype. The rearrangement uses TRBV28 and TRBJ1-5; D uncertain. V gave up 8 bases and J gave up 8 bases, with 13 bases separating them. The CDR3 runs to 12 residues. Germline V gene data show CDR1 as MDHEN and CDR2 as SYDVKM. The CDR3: CASGRGLEPQHF. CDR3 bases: TGTGCCAGCGGGAGAGGATTGGAGCCCCAGCATTTT.

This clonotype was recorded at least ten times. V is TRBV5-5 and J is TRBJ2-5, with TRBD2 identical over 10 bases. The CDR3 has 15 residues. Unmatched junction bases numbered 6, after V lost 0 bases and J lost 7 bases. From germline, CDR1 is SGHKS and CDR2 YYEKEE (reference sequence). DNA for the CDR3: TGTGCCAGCAGCTTGGATCCTAGCGGGAGCGCGACCCAGTACTTC. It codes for CASSLDPSGSATQYF.

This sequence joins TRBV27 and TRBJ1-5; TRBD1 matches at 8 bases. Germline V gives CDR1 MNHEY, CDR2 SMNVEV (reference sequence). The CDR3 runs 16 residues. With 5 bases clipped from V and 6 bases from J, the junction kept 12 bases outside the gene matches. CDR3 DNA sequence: TGTGCCAGCAGTCCCGACAGGGGCCCCGGTCCTCAGCCCCAGCATTTT. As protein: CASSPDRGPGPQPQHF.

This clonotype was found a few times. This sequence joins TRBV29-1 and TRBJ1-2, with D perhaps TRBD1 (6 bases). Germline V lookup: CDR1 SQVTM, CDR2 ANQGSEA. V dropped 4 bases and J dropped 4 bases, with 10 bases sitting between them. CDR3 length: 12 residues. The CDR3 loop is CSVAGASYGYTF. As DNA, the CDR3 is TGCAGCGTTGCGGGGGCTAGCTATGGCTACACCTTC.

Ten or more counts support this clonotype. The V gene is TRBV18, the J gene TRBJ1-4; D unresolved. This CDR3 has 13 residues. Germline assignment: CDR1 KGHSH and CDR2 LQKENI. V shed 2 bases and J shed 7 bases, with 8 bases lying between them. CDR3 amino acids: CASSPTMGEKLFF. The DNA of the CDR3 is TGTGCCAGCTCACCAACGATGGGTGAAAAACTGTTTTTT.

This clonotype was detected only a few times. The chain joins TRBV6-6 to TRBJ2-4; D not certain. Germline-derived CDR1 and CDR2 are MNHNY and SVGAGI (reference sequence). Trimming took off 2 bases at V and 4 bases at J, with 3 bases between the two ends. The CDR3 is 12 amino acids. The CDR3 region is CASSYEKNIQYF. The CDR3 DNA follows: TGTGCCAGCAGTTACGAGAAAAACATTCAGTACTTC.

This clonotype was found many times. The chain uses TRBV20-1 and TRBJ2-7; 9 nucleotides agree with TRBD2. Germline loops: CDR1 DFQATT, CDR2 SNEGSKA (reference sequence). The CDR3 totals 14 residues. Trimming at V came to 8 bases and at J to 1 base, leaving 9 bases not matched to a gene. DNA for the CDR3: TGCAGTTCAGCGGGAGGAACCCTATCCTACGAGCAGTACTTC. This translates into CSSAGGTLSYEQYF.

CDR3 amino acids: CSARTPMGQGDNEQFF. For the CDR3, the DNA is TGCAGTGCTAGGACCCCTATGGGACAGGGGGACAATGAGCAGTTCTTC. V is TRBV20-1 and J is TRBJ2-1; 11 bases match TRBD1. The CDR3 is 16 residues long. Germline V gives CDR1 DFQATT, CDR2 SNEGSKA (reference sequence). The V and J ends lost 3 bases and 5 bases, in that order; junction bases with no gene match: 9.